Described below is a single T cell receptor beta chain sequence and its context. This entry comes from a study of cytomegalovirus exposure and HLA in healthy donors. The protocol was immunoSEQ multiplex PCR, while the TCRdb copy is restricted to in-frame clones and leaves out a portion. Of about 98,000 clones detected, about 90% appear once; the ten largest clones hold about 6.5%. Germline assignment: CDR1 LNHDA and CDR2 SQIVND (reference sequence). This CDR3 has 13 amino acids. Trimming pared 0 bases from V and 7 bases from J, leaving 10 bases between. The V gene is TRBV19, the J gene TRBJ2-7; tentatively, D is TRBD1 (5 bases). Sequences were obtained from PBMCs. The receptor comes from a man aged 18 to 35 in good health and CMV-seropositive. The chain's CDR3 is CASSIEAYREQYF. CDR3 in DNA: TGTGCCAGTAGTATAGAGGCGTACAGGGAGCAGTACTTC.